One and the same sample provided the 5 T cell receptor beta chains below, sequenced in a study of blood T cell repertoires in COVID-19. Repertoires were generated with immunoSEQ multiplex PCR, while TCRdb's copy carries only in-frame clones and drops some. Of some 200,000 clones listed, around nine tenths are singletons. Material for sequencing was peripheral blood. All receptors come from a middle-aged man with COVID-19, enrolled during active disease.

V gene TRBV2 combines with J gene TRBJ1-6; 7 bases fit TRBD1. V lost 7 bases, J lost 7 bases, and 7 bases stayed unmatched. CDR1 and CDR2 from the germline V gene are SNHLY and FYNNEI. The CDR3 is 14 residues long. CDR3 amino acids: CASTRGTENSPLHF. CDR3 bases: TGTGCCAGCACACGTGGGACAGAAAATTCACCCCTCCACTTT. Filled out from reference TRBV2 and TRBJ1-6, the complete variable domain reads EPEVTQTPSHQVTQMGQEVILRCVPISNHLYFYWYRQILGQKVEFLVSFYNNEISEKSEIFDDQFSVERPDGSNFTLKIRSTKLEDSAMYFCASTRGTENSPLHFGNGTRLTVT.

The rearrangement joins TRBV9 to TRBJ2-1; 9 bases are a match to TRBD2. V lost 0 bases, J lost 3 bases, and 7 bases stayed unmatched. There are 17 residues in the CDR3. Germline CDR1 reads SGDLS; CDR2 reads YYNGEE. As DNA, the CDR3 is TGTGCCAGCAGCGTAGGTCCTAGCGGGACGATCTACAATGAGCAGTTCTTC. Translation: CASSVGPSGTIYNEQFF.

The chain is built from TRBV7-8 and TRBJ2-5; weak D call: TRBD1 (6 bases). V was clipped by 5 bases and J by 5 bases, with 12 bases between them. The CDR3 has 13 amino acids. Germline V gene lookup returns CDR1 SGHVS and CDR2 FQNEAQ. CDR3 coding DNA: TGTGCCAGCAGCCACAGGGATCGGGAGACCCAGTACTTC. Amino acid sequence: CASSHRDRETQYF.

The chain uses TRBV27 and TRBJ1-5; 9 bases are shared with TRBD1. Germline-derived CDR1 and CDR2 are MNHEY and SMNVEV (reference sequence). The CDR3 loop spans 15 amino acids. Unmatched junction bases numbered 4, after V lost 5 bases and J lost 2 bases. Here the CDR3 reads CASSPRTGGNQPQHF. In DNA form, the CDR3 reads TGTGCCAGCAGTCCTCGGACAGGGGGCAATCAGCCCCAGCATTTT.

The count of this clone is one. V and J are TRBV4-3 and TRBJ2-1; D is uncertain. The V end was cut by 4 bases, the J end by 6 bases, with 13 bases between. Per germline, CDR1 LGHNA and CDR2 YSLEER. The CDR3 length is 14 residues. CDR3 sequence reads: CASSRHLSGNEQFF. The CDR3 DNA sequence: TGCGCCAGCAGCCGCCACCTCTCAGGCAATGAGCAGTTCTTC.